These 2 T cell receptor beta chains were all obtained from the same sample, sequenced in a study of blood T cell repertoires in COVID-19. Here immunoSEQ multiplex PCR was the method, and the copy in TCRdb shows in-frame clones only, minus some. The profile shows over 200,000 clones, 80% to 90% of them singletons. The material sequenced was PBMCs or T cells enriched from blood (not recorded which). The receptor source for this set is a man between 35 and 55 years old who had recovered from COVID-19.

The V call is TRBV7-9, the J call TRBJ1-1; D remains ambiguous. Germline values: CDR1 SEHNR, CDR2 FQNEAQ (reference sequence). The CDR3 loop spans 12 amino acids. V gave up 5 bases and J gave up 0 bases, with 4 bases separating them. The CDR3 spells CASSAMNTEAFF. The CDR3 DNA reads as TGTGCCAGCAGCGCTATGAACACTGAAGCTTTCTTT.

The V gene is TRBV27, the J gene TRBJ2-7, with D tentatively TRBD2 (7 bases). V lost 5 bases and J 7 bases, leaving 21 bases between the germline ends. The CDR3 has 15 residues. Germline loops: CDR1 MNHEY, CDR2 SMNVEV (reference sequence). The chain's CDR3 is CASSPRTAGPREQYF. In DNA form, the CDR3 reads TGTGCCAGCAGTCCCCGGACAGCGGGGCCAAGAGAGCAGTACTTC.